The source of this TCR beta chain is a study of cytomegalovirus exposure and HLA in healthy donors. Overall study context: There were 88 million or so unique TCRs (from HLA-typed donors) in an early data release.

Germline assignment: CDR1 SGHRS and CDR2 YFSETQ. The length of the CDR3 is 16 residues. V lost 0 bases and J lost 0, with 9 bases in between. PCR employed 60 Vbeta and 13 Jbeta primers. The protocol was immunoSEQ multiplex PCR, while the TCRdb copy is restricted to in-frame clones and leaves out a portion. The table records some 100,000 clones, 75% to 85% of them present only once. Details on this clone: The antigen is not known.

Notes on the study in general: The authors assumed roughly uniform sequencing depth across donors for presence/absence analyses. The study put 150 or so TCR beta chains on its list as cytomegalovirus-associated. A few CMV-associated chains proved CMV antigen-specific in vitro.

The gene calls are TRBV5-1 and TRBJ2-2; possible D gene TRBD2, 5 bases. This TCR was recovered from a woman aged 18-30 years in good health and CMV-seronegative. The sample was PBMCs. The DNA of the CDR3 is TGCGCCAGCAGCTTGGAACCGGGAACGAACACCGGGGAGCTGTTTTTT. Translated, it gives CASSLEPGTNTGELFF.